This TCR beta chain is from a study of yellow fever vaccine responses in identical twins. In regard to this clonotype: What it recognizes is unknown.

MiXCR was run by TCRdb on the RT-PCR reads, yielding one entry per CDR3 protein. The data contain 1,000 or so distinct CDR3 sequences, around 78% of them singletons. Germline CDR1 is SGHVS and CDR2 is FNYEAQ. The CDR3 sequence is 15 residues long. The ends lost 0 bases at V and 3 bases at J; junction bases unmatched: 3. Study-level points and caveats: In identical twins, vaccine T cell responses appeared partly shared and partly individual.

This TCR came from a female donor who received the yellow fever vaccine. The sample was T cells from blood (PBMCs), unsorted or a sorted subset (not recorded which), taken before or after yellow fever vaccination (not recorded which). V is TRBV7-6 and J is TRBJ2-3, with TRBD2 matching 7 bases. The CDR3 region is CASSLAQLATDTQYF. CDR3 coding DNA: TGTGCCAGCAGCTTAGCCCAACTAGCGACAGATACGCAGTATTTT.